Below, 9 T cell receptor beta chains from the same sample are listed, as sequenced in a study of CD8 T cells in ankylosing spondylitis. TCRdb redid the calling of the 5' RACE reads with MiXCR, one entry per CDR3 protein. This table has 200,000 to 300,000 distinct CDR3 sequences, roughly a quarter appearing once. The sample consisted of blood, either unsorted or a sorted T cell fraction (not recorded which). The receptors come from a male donor with ankylosing spondylitis or in good health (not recorded which).

This chain uses TRBV12-3 or TRBV12-4 with TRBJ2-1, with 9 nucleotides matching TRBD2. This CDR3 is built from 14 residues. J lost 9 bases, V lost 6 bases, and 9 bases had no gene match. In nucleotides, the CDR3 is TGTGCCAGCAGCCTACGCGGGGGGGGCCGTGAGCAGTTCTTC. Translation gives CASSLRGGGREQFF.

V and J are TRBV12-3 or TRBV12-4 and TRBJ1-5; unclear D gene. Trimming cost V 6 bases and J 5 bases, with 14 bases left between them. The CDR3 covers 14 residues. Here the CDR3 DNA reads TGTGCCAGCAGGGAGAACGGGGTGGATCAGCCCCAGCATTTT. Its translation: CASRENGVDQPQHF.

Here the CDR3 DNA reads TGTGCCAGCACCCCCCGGGGGGGGGCCAACGTCCTGACTTTC. Its translation is CASTPRGGANVLTF. The V call is TRBV3-1, the J call TRBJ2-6, with a tentative D call TRBD2 (6 bases). V was clipped by 7 bases and J by 4 bases, with 11 bases between them. Germline V lookup: CDR1 LGHDT, CDR2 YNNKEL (reference sequence). The CDR3 covers 14 residues. The full variable domain, its missing parts supplied by reference TRBV3-1 and TRBJ2-6, is DTAVSQTPKYLVTQMGNDKSIKCEQNLGHDTMYWYKQDSKKFLKIMFSYNNKELIINETVPNRFSPKSPDKAHLNLHINSLELGDSAVYFCASTPRGGANVLTFGAGSRLTVL.

This clonotype came up once. J is TRBJ2-6 and V is TRBV7-6, with TRBD1 identical over 11 bases. Trimming removed 7 bases from V and 0 bases from J; junction bases left unmatched: 5. There are 17 residues in the CDR3. Germline CDR1 and CDR2: SGHVS and FNYEAQ. CDR3 coding DNA: TGTGCCAGCACCCCGGGGACAGGGGGCTCTGGGGCCAACGTCCTGACTTTC. Amino acid sequence: CASTPGTGGSGANVLTF.

This clonotype was seen at least ten times. The chain combines TRBV5-1 with TRBJ1-1; D remains ambiguous. The CDR3 contains 15 residues. The germline V gene encodes CDR1 SGHRS and CDR2 YFSETQ. The V end was cut by 4 bases, the J end by 4 bases, with 17 bases between. The CDR3 region is CASSPSDGVGTEAFF. The DNA for the CDR3 is TGCGCCAGCAGCCCGTCTGATGGGGTCGGCACTGAAGCTTTCTTT.

This clonotype was seen repeatedly, ten times or more. The chain couples TRBV20-1 to TRBJ1-5; possible D gene TRBD1, 6 bases. Between the trimmed V and J ends, which lost 5 bases and 5 bases, there was a span of 16 bases. CDR1 is DFQATT and CDR2 is SNEGSKA in the germline V gene (reference sequence). The CDR3 consists of 14 residues. In DNA, the CDR3 is TGCAGTGCTGAGGACAGTCGGCTTTATCAGCCCCAGCATTTT. Translated: CSAEDSRLYQPQHF.

This chain connects TRBV7-2 to TRBJ2-3; D is unclear. Germline V gene data show CDR1 as SGHTA and CDR2 as FQGNSA. This CDR3 is 13 amino acids long. V lost 3 bases to trimming and J lost 4 bases, with 8 bases between them. CDR3 sequence: CASSFKMADTQYF. CDR3 coding DNA: TGTGCCAGCAGCTTCAAGATGGCAGATACGCAGTATTTT. The complete variable domain, with remaining parts taken from reference TRBV7-2 and TRBJ2-3, reads GAGVSQSPSNKVTEKGKDVELRCDPISGHTALYWYRQSLGQGLEFLIYFQGNSAPDKSGLPSDRFSAERTGGSVSTLTIQRTQQEDSAVYLCASSFKMADTQYFGPGTRLTVL.

This clonotype was seen only a few times. This chain joins TRBV6-1 and TRBJ2-7, with D perhaps given as TRBD1 or TRBD2 (5 bases each). Per germline, CDR1 MNHNS and CDR2 SASEGT. Trimming shortened V by 7 bases and J by 3 bases, and 13 bases separated the two germline ends. The CDR3 is 13 residues long. CDR3 sequence: CASTIRGGYEQYF. CDR3 nucleotides: TGTGCCAGCACCATCCGGGGCGGCTACGAGCAGTACTTC.

This clonotype has just a few counts. The rearrangement joins TRBV15 to TRBJ2-7; TRBD1 is a possible D gene (6 bases). Germline-derived CDR1 and CDR2 are LNHNV and YYDKDF (reference sequence). With 0 bases removed from V and 5 bases from J, the gap between germline ends came to 20 bases. The CDR3 sequence is 17 residues long. CDR3 in DNA: TGTGCCACCAGCAGAGATCAGGGCAGGGGATATCGAAACGAGCAGTACTTC. It is translated as CATSRDQGRGYRNEQYF.